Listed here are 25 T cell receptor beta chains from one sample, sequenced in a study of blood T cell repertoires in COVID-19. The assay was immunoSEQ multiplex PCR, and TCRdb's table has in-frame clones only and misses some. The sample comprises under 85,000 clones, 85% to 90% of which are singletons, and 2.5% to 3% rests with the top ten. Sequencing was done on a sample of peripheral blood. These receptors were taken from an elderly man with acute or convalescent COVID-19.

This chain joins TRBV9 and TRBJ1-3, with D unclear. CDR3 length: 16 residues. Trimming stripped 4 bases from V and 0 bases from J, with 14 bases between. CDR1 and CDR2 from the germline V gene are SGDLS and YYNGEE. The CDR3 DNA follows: TGTGCCAGCAGCCGGGAGACACCAACCTCTGGAAACACCATATATTTT. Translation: CASSRETPTSGNTIYF.

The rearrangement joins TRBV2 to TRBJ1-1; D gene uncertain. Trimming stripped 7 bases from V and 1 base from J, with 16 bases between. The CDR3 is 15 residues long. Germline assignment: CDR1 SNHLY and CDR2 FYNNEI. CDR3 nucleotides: TGTGCCAGCACTTCCTCCGGGAACTCGAACACTGAAGCTTTCTTT. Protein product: CASTSSGNSNTEAFF.

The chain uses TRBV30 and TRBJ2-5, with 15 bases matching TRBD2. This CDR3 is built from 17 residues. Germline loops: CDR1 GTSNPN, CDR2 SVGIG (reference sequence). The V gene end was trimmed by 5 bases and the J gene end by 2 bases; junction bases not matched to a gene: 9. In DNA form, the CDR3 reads TGTGCCTGGGAACGCGGACTAGCGGGAGGGCTACAAGAGACCCAGTACTTC. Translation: CAWERGLAGGLQETQYF.

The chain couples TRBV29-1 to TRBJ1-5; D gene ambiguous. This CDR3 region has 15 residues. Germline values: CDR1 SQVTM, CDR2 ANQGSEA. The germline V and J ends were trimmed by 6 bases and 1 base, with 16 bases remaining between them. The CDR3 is CSVIGGRRSNQPQHF. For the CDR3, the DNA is TGCAGCGTGATAGGAGGGCGGCGGAGCAATCAGCCCCAGCATTTT. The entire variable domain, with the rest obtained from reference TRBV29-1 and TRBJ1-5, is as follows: SAVISQKPSRDICQRGTSLTIQCQVDSQVTMMFWYRQQPGQSLTLIATANQGSEATYESGFVIDKFPISRPNLTFSTLTVSNMSPEDSSIYLCSVIGGRRSNQPQHFGDGTRLSIL.

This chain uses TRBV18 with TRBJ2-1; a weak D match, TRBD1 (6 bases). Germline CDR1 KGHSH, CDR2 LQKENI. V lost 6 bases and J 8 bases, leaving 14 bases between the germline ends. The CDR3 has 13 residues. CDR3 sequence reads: CASSRWTVDEQFF. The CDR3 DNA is TGTGCCAGCTCCCGCTGGACAGTCGATGAGCAGTTCTTC.

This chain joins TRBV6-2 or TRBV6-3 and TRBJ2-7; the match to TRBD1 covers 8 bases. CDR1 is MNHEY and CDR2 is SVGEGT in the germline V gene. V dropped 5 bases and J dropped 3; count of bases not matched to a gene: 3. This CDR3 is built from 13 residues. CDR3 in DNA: TGTGCCAGCAGTCCAGGGGGCTTCTACGAGCAGTACTTC. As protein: CASSPGGFYEQYF.

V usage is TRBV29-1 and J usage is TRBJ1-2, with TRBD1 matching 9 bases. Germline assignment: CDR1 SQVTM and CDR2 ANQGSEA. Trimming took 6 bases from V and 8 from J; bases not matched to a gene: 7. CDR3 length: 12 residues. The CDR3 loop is CSVGQGTGGYTF. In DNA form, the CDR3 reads TGCAGCGTCGGACAGGGGACGGGAGGCTACACCTTC.

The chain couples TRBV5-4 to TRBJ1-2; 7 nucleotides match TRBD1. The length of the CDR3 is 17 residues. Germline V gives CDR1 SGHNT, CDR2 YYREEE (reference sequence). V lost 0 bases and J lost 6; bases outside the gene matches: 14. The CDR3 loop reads CASSLGSGGSRVNGYTF. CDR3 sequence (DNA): TGTGCCAGCAGCTTGGGGTCAGGGGGTTCTAGGGTGAATGGCTACACCTTC.

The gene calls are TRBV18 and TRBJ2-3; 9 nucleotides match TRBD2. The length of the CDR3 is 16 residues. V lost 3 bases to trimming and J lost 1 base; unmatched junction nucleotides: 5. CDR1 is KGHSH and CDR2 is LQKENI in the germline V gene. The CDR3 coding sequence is TGTGCCAGCTCACCCTACCAGCGGGGGGGCACAGATACGCAGTATTTT. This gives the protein CASSPYQRGGTDTQYF. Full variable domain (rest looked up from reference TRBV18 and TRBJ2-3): NAGVMQNPRHLVRRRGQEARLRCSPMKGHSHVYWYRQLPEEGLKFMVYLQKENIIDESGMPKERFSAEFPKEGPSILRIQQVVRGDSAAYFCASSPYQRGGTDTQYFGPGTRLTVL.

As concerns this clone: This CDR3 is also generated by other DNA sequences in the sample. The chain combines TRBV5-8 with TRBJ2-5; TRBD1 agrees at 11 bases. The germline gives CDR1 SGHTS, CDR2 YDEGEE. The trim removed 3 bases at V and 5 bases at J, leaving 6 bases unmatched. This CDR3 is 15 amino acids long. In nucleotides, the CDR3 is TGTGCCAGCAGCTCGCGGACAGGGGGCGTTGAGACCCAGTACTTC. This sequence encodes CASSSRTGGVETQYF.

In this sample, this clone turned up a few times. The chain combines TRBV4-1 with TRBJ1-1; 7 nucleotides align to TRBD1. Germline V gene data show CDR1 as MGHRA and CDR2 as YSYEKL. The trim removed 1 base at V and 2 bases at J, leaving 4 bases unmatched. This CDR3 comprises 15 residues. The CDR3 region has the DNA TGCGCCAGCAGCCAAGTCCGGGACAGAAACACTGAAGCTTTCTTT. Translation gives CASSQVRDRNTEAFF.

CDR3 in DNA: TGTGCCAGCAGGGGTCAGGGGAACCAGCCCCAGCATTTT. Protein product: CASRGQGNQPQHF. The rearrangement links TRBV2 to TRBJ1-5, with a tentative D call TRBD1 (6 bases). The CDR3 totals 13 residues. Trimming pared 6 bases from V and 7 bases from J, leaving 13 bases between. Germline V gene sequence: CDR1 SNHLY, CDR2 FYNNEI.

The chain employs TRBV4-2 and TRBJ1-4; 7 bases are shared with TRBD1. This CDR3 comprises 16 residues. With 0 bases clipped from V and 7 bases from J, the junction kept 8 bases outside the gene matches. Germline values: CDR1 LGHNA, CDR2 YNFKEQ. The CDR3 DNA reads TGTGCCAGCAGCCAAGATGGTAGGGCAGGGGGTGAAAAACTGTTTTTT. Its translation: CASSQDGRAGGEKLFF.

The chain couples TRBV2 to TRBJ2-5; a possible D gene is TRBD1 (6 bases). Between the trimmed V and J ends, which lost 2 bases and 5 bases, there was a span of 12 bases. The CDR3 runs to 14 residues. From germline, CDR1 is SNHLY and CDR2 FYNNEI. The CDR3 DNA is TGTGCCAGCAGTGAACAGGGGCCTAATGAGACCCAGTACTTC. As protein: CASSEQGPNETQYF.

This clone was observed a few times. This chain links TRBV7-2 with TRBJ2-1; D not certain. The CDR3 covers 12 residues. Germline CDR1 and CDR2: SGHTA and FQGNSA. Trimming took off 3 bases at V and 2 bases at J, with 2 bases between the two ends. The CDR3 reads CASSFTYNEQFF. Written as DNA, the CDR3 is TGTGCCAGCAGCTTTACCTACAATGAGCAGTTCTTC.

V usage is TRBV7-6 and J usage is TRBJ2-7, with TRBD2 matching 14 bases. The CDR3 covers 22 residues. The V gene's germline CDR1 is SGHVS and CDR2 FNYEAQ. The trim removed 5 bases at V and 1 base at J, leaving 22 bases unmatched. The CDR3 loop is CASSPISGTSGRRNAKSYEQYF. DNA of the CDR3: TGTGCCAGCAGCCCCATTTCCGGGACTAGCGGGAGAAGGAATGCGAAGTCCTACGAGCAGTACTTC.

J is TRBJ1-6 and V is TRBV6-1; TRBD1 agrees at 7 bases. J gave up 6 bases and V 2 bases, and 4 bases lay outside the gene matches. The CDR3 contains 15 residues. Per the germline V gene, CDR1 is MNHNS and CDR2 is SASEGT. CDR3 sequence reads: CASSEFQGGNSPLHF. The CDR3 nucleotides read TGTGCCAGCAGTGAATTCCAGGGGGGTAATTCACCCCTCCACTTT.

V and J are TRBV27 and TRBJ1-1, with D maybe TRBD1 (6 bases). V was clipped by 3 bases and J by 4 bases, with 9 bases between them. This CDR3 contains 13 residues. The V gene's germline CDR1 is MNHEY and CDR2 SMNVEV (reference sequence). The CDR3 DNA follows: TGTGCCAGCAGTTTTTCAGGGGCCACTGAAGCTTTCTTT. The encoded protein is CASSFSGATEAFF.

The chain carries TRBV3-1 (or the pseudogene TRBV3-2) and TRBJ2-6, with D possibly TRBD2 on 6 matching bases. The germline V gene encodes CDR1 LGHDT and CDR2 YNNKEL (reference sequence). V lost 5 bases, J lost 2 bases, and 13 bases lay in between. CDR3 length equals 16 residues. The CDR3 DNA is TGTGCCAGCAGCGATCAACCGGGGGCTGGGGCCAACGTCCTGACTTTC. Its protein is CASSDQPGAGANVLTF.

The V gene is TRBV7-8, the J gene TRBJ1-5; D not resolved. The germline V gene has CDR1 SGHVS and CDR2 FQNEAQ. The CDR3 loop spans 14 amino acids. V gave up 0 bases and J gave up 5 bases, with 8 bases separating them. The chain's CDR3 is CASSLAGRHQPQHF. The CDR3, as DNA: TGTGCCAGCAGCTTAGCAGGGAGGCATCAGCCCCAGCATTTT.

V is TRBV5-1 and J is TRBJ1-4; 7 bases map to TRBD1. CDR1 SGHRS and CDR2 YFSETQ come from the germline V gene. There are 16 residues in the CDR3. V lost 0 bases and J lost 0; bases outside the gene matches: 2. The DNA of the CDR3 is TGCGCCAGCAGCTTGGCCGGGACAGCAACTAATGAAAAACTGTTTTTT. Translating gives CASSLAGTATNEKLFF.

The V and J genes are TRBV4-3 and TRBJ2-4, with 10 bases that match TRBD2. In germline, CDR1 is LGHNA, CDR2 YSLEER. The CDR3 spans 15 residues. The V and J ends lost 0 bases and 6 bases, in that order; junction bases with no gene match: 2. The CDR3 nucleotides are TGCGCCAGCAGCCAAGATAGGACTAGCGGAAACATTCAGTACTTC. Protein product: CASSQDRTSGNIQYF.

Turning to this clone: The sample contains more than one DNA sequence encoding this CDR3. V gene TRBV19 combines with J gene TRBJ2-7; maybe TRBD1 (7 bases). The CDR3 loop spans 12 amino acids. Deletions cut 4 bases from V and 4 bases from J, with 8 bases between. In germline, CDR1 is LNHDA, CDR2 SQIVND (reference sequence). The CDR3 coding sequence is TGTGCCAGTAGTACAGGGGGGTACGAGCAGTACTTC. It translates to CASSTGGYEQYF.

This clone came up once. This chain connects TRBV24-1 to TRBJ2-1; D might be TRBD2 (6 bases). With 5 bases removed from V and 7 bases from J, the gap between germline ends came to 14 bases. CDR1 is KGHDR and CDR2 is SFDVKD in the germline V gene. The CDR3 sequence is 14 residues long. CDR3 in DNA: TGTGCCACCAGTGTCGGGAGTTGGGAAAATGAGCAGTTCTTC. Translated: CATSVGSWENEQFF.

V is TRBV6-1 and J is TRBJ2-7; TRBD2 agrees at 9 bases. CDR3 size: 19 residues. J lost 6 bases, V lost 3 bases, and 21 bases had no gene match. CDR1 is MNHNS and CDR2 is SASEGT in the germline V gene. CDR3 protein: CASSERRTGRVAGVLEQYF. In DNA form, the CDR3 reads TGTGCCAGCAGTGAGAGAAGGACGGGAAGGGTAGCGGGAGTTCTCGAGCAGTACTTC.